This paragraph reports one T cell receptor (beta chain). This entry comes from a study of blood T cell repertoires in COVID-19. The data were produced by immunoSEQ multiplex PCR, yet TCRdb's version contains in-frame clones alone and is incomplete. The sample includes 150,000 to 200,000 clones, 70% to 90% seen only once; the top ten take over 2.5%. The ends were cut back, 6 bases at V and 4 bases at J, with 13 bases in the middle. Per germline, CDR1 LNHDA and CDR2 SQIVND (reference sequence). This CDR3 comprises 13 residues. Material: peripheral blood. This TCR was recovered from a man aged 55 to 69 with acute or convalescent COVID-19. The V call is TRBV19, the J call TRBJ2-7; D possibly corresponds to TRBD2 (6 bases). The CDR3 sequence is CASRIGGTYEQYF. The DNA for the CDR3 is TGTGCCAGTAGGATCGGAGGGACTTACGAGCAGTACTTC.